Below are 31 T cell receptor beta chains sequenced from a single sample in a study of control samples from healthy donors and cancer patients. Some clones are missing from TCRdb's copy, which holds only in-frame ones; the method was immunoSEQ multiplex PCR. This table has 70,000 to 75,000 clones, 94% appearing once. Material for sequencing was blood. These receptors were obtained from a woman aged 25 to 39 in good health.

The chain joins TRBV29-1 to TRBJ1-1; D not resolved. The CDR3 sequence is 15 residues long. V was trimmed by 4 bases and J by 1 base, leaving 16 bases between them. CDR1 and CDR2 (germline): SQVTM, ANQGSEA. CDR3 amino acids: CSVAQFSWRNTEAFF. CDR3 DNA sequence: TGCAGCGTTGCCCAGTTTTCATGGAGGAACACTGAAGCTTTCTTT.

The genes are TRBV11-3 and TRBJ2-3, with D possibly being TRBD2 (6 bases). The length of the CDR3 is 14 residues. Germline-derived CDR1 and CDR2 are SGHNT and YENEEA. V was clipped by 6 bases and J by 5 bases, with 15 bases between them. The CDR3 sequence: CASRSGVGGDTQYF. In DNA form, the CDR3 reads TGTGCCAGCAGATCAGGTGTCGGGGGAGATACGCAGTATTTT. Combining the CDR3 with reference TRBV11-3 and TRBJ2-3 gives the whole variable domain EAGVVQSPRYKIIEKKQPVAFWCNPISGHNTLYWYLQNLGQGPELLIRYENEEAVDDSQLPKDRFSAERLKGVDSTLKIQPAELGDSAVYLCASRSGVGGDTQYFGPGTRLTVL.

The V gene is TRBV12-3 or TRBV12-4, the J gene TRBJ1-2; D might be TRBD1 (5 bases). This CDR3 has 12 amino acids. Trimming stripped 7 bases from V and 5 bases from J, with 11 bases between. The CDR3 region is CASIGVGYGYTF. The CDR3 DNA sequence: TGTGCCAGCATAGGGGTAGGATATGGCTACACCTTC.

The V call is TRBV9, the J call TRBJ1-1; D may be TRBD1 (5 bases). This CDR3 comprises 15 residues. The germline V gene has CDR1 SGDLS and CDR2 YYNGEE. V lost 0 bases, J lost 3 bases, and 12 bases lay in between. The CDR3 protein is CASSVGGGAYTEAFF. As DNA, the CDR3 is TGTGCCAGCAGCGTAGGAGGAGGGGCCTACACTGAAGCTTTCTTT.

CDR3 sequence reads: CASSFPMKAEAFF. CDR3 DNA: TGTGCCAGCAGCTTCCCTATGAAGGCTGAAGCTTTCTTT. V is TRBV7-9 and J is TRBJ1-1; D not certain. This CDR3 region has 13 residues. Trimming removed 3 bases from V and 6 bases from J, with 11 bases in between. Germline V lookup: CDR1 SEHNR, CDR2 FQNEAQ (reference sequence).

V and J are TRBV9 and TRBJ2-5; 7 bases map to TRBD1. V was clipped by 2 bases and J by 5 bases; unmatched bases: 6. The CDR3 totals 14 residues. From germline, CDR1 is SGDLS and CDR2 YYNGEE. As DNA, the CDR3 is TGTGCCAGCAGCGTCACAGGGGACGGGGAGACCCAGTACTTC. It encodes CASSVTGDGETQYF.

The CDR3: CASSLGTVYGYTF. Written as DNA, the CDR3 is TGTGCCAGTAGTCTCGGGACAGTATATGGCTACACCTTC. The V and J genes are TRBV19 and TRBJ1-2; TRBD1 matches 7 bases. Germline-derived CDR1 and CDR2 are LNHDA and SQIVND (reference sequence). V lost 5 bases, J lost 5 bases, and 5 bases stayed unmatched. The length of the CDR3 is 13 residues.

The CDR3 loop is CASSILGQGSEKLFF. In DNA form, the CDR3 reads TGTGCCAGCAGTATTCTGGGACAGGGGAGTGAAAAACTGTTTTTT. The chain combines TRBV27 with TRBJ1-4, with 10 nucleotides matching TRBD1. With 5 bases clipped from V and 7 bases from J, the junction kept 7 bases outside the gene matches. Germline assignment: CDR1 MNHEY and CDR2 SMNVEV (reference sequence). CDR3 length: 15 amino acids.

The CDR3 coding sequence is TGCGCCAGCAGCTTGACAGGCTATAGCAATCAGCCCCAGCATTTT. As protein: CASSLTGYSNQPQHF. The chain combines TRBV5-1 with TRBJ1-5, with TRBD1 as a possible D gene (5 bases). Germline lookup yields CDR1 SGHRS and CDR2 YFSETQ. The CDR3 has 15 residues. V was clipped by 1 base and J by 0 bases, with 8 bases between them.

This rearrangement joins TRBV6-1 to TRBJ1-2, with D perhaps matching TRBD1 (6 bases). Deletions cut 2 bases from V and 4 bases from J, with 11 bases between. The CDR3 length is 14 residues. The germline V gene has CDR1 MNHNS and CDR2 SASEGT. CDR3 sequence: CASSERGAGYGYTF. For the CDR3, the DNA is TGTGCCAGCAGTGAAAGGGGGGCCGGCTATGGCTACACCTTC.

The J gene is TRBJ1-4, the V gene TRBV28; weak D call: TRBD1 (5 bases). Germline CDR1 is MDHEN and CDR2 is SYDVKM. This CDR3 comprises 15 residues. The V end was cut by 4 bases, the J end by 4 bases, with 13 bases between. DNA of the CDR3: TGTGCCAGCAGTTCCCTAGGGGTCTTTAATGAAAAACTGTTTTTT. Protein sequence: CASSSLGVFNEKLFF.

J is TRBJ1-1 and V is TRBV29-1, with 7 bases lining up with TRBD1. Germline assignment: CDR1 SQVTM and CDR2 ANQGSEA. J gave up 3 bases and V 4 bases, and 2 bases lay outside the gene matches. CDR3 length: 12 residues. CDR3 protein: CSVAQGDTEAFF. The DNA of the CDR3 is TGCAGCGTTGCCCAGGGGGACACTGAAGCTTTCTTT. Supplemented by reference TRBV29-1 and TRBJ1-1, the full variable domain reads SAVISQKPSRDICQRGTSLTIQCQVDSQVTMMFWYRQQPGQSLTLIATANQGSEATYESGFVIDKFPISRPNLTFSTLTVSNMSPEDSSIYLCSVAQGDTEAFFGQGTRLTVV.

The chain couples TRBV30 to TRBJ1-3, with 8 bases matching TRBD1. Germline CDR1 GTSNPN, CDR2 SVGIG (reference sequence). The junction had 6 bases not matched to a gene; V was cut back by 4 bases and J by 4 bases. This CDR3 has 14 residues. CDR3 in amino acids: CAWNRGFDGNTIYF. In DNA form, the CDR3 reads TGTGCCTGGAACAGGGGGTTCGACGGAAACACCATATATTTT. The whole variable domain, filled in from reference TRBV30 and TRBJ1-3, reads SQTIHQWPATLVQPVGSPLSLECTVEGTSNPNLYWYRQAAGRGLQLLFYSVGIGQISSEVPQNLSASRPQDRQFILSSKKLLLSDSGFYLCAWNRGFDGNTIYFGEGSWLTVV.

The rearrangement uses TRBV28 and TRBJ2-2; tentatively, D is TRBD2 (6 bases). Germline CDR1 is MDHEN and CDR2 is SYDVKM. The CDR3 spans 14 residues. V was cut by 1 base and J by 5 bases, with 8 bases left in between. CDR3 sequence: CASSLLGTTGELFF. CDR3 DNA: TGTGCCAGCAGTTTATTAGGGACTACCGGGGAGCTGTTTTTT.

CDR3 nucleotides: TGTGCCAGCAGCTTTTACGAGGTCCTCCCCACAGATACGCAGTATTTT. Its protein product is CASSFYEVLPTDTQYF. The chain employs TRBV7-3 and TRBJ2-3; D uncertain. V was pared by 3 bases and J by 2 bases, with 15 bases between. The CDR3 has 16 amino acids. Germline V gives CDR1 SGHTA, CDR2 FQGTGA. The full variable domain, with the rest looked up from reference TRBV7-3 and TRBJ2-3, is GAGVSQTPSNKVTEKGKYVELRCDPISGHTALYWYRQSLGQGPEFLIYFQGTGAADDSGLPNDRFFAVRPEGSVSTLKIQRTERGDSAVYLCASSFYEVLPTDTQYFGPGTRLTVL.

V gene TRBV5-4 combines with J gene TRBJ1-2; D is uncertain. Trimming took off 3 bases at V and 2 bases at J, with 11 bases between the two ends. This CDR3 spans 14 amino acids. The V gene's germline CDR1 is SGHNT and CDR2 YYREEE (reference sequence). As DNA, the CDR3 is TGTGCCAGCAGCTCGTTCCCAGAGAACTATGGCTACACCTTC. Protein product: CASSSFPENYGYTF. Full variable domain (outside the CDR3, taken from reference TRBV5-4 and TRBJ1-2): ETGVTQSPTHLIKTRGQQVTLRCSSQSGHNTVSWYQQALGQGPQFIFQYYREEENGRGNFPPRFSGLQFPNYSSELNVNALELDDSALYLCASSSFPENYGYTFGSGTRLTVV.

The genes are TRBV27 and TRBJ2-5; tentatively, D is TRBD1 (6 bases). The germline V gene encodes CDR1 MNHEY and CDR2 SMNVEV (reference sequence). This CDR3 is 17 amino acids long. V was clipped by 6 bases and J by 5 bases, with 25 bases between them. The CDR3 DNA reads TGTGCCAGCAGCACTGGACCAACAGGGATTTATTCGGAGACCCAGTACTTC. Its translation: CASSTGPTGIYSETQYF.

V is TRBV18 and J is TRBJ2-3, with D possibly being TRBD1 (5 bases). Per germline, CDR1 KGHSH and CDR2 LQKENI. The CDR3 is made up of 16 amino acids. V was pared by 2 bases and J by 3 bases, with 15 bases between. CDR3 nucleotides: TGTGCCAGCTCACCAAACGGCGGCAGGGTTACAGATACGCAGTATTTT. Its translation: CASSPNGGRVTDTQYF.

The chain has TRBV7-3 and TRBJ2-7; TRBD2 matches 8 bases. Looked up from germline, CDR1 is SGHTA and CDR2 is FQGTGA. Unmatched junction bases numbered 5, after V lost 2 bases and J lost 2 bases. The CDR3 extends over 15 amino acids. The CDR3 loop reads CASSLGERGTYEQYF. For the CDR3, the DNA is TGTGCCAGCAGCTTAGGCGAGCGGGGGACCTACGAGCAGTACTTC. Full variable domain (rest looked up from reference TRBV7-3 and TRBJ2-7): GAGVSQTPSNKVTEKGKYVELRCDPISGHTALYWYRQSLGQGPEFLIYFQGTGAADDSGLPNDRFFAVRPEGSVSTLKIQRTERGDSAVYLCASSLGERGTYEQYFGPGTRLTVT.

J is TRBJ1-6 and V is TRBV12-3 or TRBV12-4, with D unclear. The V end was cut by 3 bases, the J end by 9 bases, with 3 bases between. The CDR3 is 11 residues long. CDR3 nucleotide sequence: TGTGCCAGCAGTTTTGGTTCACCCCTCCACTTT. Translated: CASSFGSPLHF.

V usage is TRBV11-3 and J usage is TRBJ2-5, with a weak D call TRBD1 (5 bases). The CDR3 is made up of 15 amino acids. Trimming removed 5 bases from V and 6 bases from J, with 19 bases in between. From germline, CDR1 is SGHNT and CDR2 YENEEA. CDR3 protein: CASSPVPSGAKTQYF. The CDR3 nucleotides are TGTGCCAGCAGCCCAGTACCGAGTGGGGCGAAGACCCAGTACTTC.

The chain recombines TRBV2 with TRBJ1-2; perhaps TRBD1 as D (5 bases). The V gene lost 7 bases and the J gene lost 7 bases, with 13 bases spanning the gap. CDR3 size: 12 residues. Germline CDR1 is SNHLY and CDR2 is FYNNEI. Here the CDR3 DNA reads TGTGCCAGCACCACAGAGGGGATTGGCTACACCTTC. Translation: CASTTEGIGYTF.

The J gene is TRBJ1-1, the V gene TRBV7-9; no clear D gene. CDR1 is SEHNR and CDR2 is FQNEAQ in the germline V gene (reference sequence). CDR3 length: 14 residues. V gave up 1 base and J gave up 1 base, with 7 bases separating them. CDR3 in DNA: TGTGCCAGCAGCTTAGTGGGCAGGAACACTGAAGCTTTCTTT. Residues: CASSLVGRNTEAFF.

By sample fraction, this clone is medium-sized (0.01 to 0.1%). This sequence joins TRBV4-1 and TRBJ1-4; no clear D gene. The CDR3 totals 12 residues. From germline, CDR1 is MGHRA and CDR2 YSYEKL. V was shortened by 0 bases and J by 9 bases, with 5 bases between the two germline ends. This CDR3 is CASSQDTKKLFF. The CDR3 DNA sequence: TGCGCCAGCAGCCAAGATACGAAAAAACTGTTTTTT.

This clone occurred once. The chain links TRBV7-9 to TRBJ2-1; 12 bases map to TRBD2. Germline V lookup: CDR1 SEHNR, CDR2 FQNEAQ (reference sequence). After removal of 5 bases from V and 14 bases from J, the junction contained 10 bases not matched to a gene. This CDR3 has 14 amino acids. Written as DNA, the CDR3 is TGTGCCAGCAGCCGCAGGACTAGCGGGGAGAACGAGTTCTTC. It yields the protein CASSRRTSGENEFF.

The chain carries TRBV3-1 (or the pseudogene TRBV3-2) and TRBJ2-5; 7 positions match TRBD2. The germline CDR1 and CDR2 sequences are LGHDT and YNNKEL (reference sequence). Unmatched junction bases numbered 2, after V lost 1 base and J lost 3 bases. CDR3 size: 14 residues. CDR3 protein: CASSQGAGKETQYF. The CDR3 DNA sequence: TGTGCCAGCAGCCAAGGAGCGGGGAAAGAGACCCAGTACTTC.

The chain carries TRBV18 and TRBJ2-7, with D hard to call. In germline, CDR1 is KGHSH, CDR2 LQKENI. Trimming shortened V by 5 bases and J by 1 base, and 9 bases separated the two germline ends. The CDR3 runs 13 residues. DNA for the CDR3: TGTGCCAGCTCATGGGGTCCTTCCTACGAGCAGTACTTC. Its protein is CASSWGPSYEQYF.

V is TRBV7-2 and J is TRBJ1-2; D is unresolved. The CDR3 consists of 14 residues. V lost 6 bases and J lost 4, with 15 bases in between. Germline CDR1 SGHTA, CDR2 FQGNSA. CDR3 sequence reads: CASSPDNRPYGYTF. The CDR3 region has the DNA TGTGCCAGCAGTCCCGACAACCGCCCCTATGGCTACACCTTC.

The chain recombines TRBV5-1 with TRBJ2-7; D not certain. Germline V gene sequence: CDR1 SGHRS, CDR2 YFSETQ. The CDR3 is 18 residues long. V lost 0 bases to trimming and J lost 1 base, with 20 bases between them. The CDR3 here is CASSLENTGPLYSYEQYF. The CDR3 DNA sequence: TGCGCCAGCAGCTTGGAAAATACCGGGCCCTTATATTCCTACGAGCAGTACTTC. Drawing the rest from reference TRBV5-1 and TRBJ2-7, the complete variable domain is KAGVTQTPRYLIKTRGQQVTLSCSPISGHRSVSWYQQTPGQGLQFLFEYFSETQRNKGNFPGRFSGRQFSNSRSEMNVSTLELGDSALYLCASSLENTGPLYSYEQYFGPGTRLTVT.

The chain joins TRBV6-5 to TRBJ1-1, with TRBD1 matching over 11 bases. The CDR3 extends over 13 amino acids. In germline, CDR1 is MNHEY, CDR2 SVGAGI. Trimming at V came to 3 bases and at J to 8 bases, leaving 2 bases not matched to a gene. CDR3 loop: CASSYGTGGEAFF. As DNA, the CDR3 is TGTGCCAGCAGTTATGGGACAGGGGGAGAAGCTTTCTTT.

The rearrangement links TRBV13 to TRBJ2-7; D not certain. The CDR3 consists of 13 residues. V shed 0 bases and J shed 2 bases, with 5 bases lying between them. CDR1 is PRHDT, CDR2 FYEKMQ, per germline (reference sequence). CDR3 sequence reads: CASSLGRAYEQYV. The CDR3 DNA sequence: TGTGCCAGCAGCTTAGGTCGCGCCTACGAGCAGTACGTC.